A selection of T cell receptor beta chains follows, all from one sample in a study of technical replicates of blood from four donors. TCRdb keeps only in-frame clones here, not all; method: immunoSEQ multiplex PCR. Among tens of thousands of clones listed, roughly 93% were seen once. Source material: T cells isolated from PBMCs. The receptor set was obtained from a human donor in good health. Each CDR3 is given with its conserved first and last residue. The D gene is left open where the match is weak. Rows may omit the clone size; those that give it use once, few, many or a size class.

clone size: -; D gene: -; V gene: TRBV25-1; J gene: TRBJ2-5; CDR3 protein: CASSESGRETQYF; CDR3 DNA: TGTGCCAGCAGTGAATCAGGTCGAGAGACCCAGTACTTC
clone size: once; D gene: TRBD1; V gene: TRBV18; J gene: TRBJ1-5; CDR3 protein: CASSPDRGRQPQHF; CDR3 DNA: TGTGCCAGCTCGCCGGACAGGGGGCGTCAGCCCCAGCATTTT
clone size: -; D gene: -; V gene: TRBV2; J gene: TRBJ2-7; CDR3 protein: CASSVQTSYEQYF; CDR3 DNA: TGTGCCAGCAGTGTCCAGACATCCTACGAGCAGTACTTC
clone size: -; D gene: -; V gene: TRBV6-5; J gene: TRBJ2-1; CDR3 protein: CASTNGESAYNEQFF; CDR3 DNA: TGTGCCAGCACCAACGGGGAGTCGGCCTACAATGAGCAGTTCTTC
clone size: -; D gene: -; V gene: TRBV18; J gene: TRBJ2-5; CDR3 protein: CASSPQAGKQETQYF; CDR3 DNA: TGTGCCAGCTCACCACAGGCGGGGAAACAAGAGACCCAGTACTTC
clone size: -; D gene: TRBD2; V gene: TRBV18; J gene: TRBJ2-5; CDR3 protein: CASSPPFGAGETQYF; CDR3 DNA: TGTGCCAGCTCACCACCTTTTGGAGCGGGGGAGACCCAGTACTTC
clone size: -; D gene: -; V gene: TRBV28; J gene: TRBJ2-5; CDR3 protein: CASSPTGGGRGTQYF; CDR3 DNA: TGTGCCAGCAGCCCAACAGGGGGGGGACGTGGGACCCAGTACTTC
clone size: -; D gene: TRBD1; V gene: TRBV28; J gene: TRBJ1-1; CDR3 protein: CASSPGHLTGEAEAFF; CDR3 DNA: TGTGCCAGCAGTCCCGGACATCTGACAGGGGAGGCTGAAGCTTTCTTT
clone size: -; D gene: TRBD2; V gene: TRBV6-5; J gene: TRBJ2-5; CDR3 protein: CASSLTSGGWETQYF; CDR3 DNA: TGTGCCAGCAGCCTGACTAGCGGGGGGTGGGAGACCCAGTACTTC
clone size: -; D gene: -; V gene: TRBV21-1; J gene: TRBJ2-1; CDR3 protein: CASSKDRGRGLAGDNEQFF; CDR3 DNA: TGTGCCAGCAGCAAAGACAGGGGGCGCGGACTAGCGGGAGACAATGAGCAGTTCTTC
clone size: -; D gene: -; V gene: TRBV5-1; J gene: TRBJ2-7; CDR3 protein: CASSGGGTGPGYEQYF; CDR3 DNA: TGCGCCAGCAGTGGGGGAGGGACAGGCCCGGGCTACGAGCAGTACTTC
clone size: -; D gene: -; V gene: TRBV4-2; J gene: TRBJ2-3; CDR3 protein: CASSADSGPDTQYF; CDR3 DNA: TGTGCCAGCAGCGCAGATAGCGGTCCAGATACGCAGTATTTT
clone size: -; D gene: -; V gene: TRBV2; J gene: TRBJ1-4; CDR3 protein: CASSEDSPLPPPTNEKLFF; CDR3 DNA: TGTGCCAGCAGTGAAGATTCGCCACTTCCCCCGCCAACTAATGAAAAACTGTTTTTT
clone size: -; D gene: -; V gene: TRBV10-3; J gene: TRBJ2-5; CDR3 protein: CATQGTGINQETQYF; CDR3 DNA: TGTGCCACGCAAGGAACAGGGATCAACCAAGAGACCCAGTACTTC
clone size: -; D gene: TRBD1; V gene: TRBV5-1; J gene: TRBJ2-1; CDR3 protein: CASSLDRTGSVVDEQFF; CDR3 DNA: TGCGCCAGCAGCTTGGACAGGACAGGGAGCGTGGTCGATGAGCAGTTCTTC
clone size: -; D gene: -; V gene: TRBV5-1; J gene: TRBJ1-1; CDR3 protein: CASSLGTESEAFF; CDR3 DNA: TGCGCCAGCAGCTTGGGGACAGAATCTGAAGCTTTCTTT
clone size: few; D gene: TRBD1; V gene: TRBV28; J gene: TRBJ2-1; CDR3 protein: CASTLGQGVNNEQFF; CDR3 DNA: TGTGCCAGCACCCTGGGACAGGGGGTCAACAATGAGCAGTTCTTC
clone size: -; D gene: -; V gene: TRBV14; J gene: TRBJ2-2; CDR3 protein: CASSRDPQLGTGELFF; CDR3 DNA: TGTGCCAGCAGCCGAGACCCCCAGCTAGGAACCGGGGAGCTGTTTTTT
clone size: -; D gene: TRBD1; V gene: TRBV6-1; J gene: TRBJ2-7; CDR3 protein: CASSEWVPGQFNYEQYF; CDR3 DNA: TGTGCCAGCAGTGAATGGGTGCCGGGACAGTTTAACTACGAGCAGTACTTC
clone size: -; D gene: -; V gene: TRBV5-8; J gene: TRBJ1-1; CDR3 protein: CASSWTVVNTEAFF; CDR3 DNA: TGTGCCAGCAGCTGGACAGTTGTGAACACTGAAGCTTTCTTT